These 17 T cell receptor beta chains came from one sample sequenced in a study of blood T cell repertoires in COVID-19. TCRdb keeps only in-frame clones here, not all; method: immunoSEQ multiplex PCR. The profile shows around 250,000 clones, about 91% of them singletons. Sequencing was done on a sample of PBMCs or T cells enriched from blood (not recorded which). The receptors here all came from a human donor in a cohort exposed to, infected with or recovered from COVID-19 (not recorded which). The donor label of this sample is uncertain.

The chain links TRBV18 to TRBJ2-3, with D perhaps TRBD2 (6 bases). The CDR3 length is 15 residues. Germline CDR1 and CDR2: KGHSH and LQKENI. V was clipped by 3 bases and J by 3 bases, with 13 bases between them. In DNA, the CDR3 is TGTGCCAGCTCACCTTTGGAGGGGATTACAGATACGCAGTATTTT. Translation gives CASSPLEGITDTQYF.

In its sample, this clone was seen once. This sequence joins TRBV5-8 and TRBJ1-5; D is perhaps TRBD1 (6 bases). Germline values: CDR1 SGHTS, CDR2 YDEGEE. The CDR3 is 14 residues long. V was trimmed by 2 bases and J by 1 base, leaving 7 bases between them. Here the CDR3 DNA reads TGTGCCAGCAGCTTCAGGGGAAGCAATCAGCCCCAGCATTTT. Translated: CASSFRGSNQPQHF.

This clone was seen a single time. This CDR3 reads CASSIDPLGQIYTEAFF. CDR3 bases: TGTGCCAGTAGTATAGATCCCCTGGGACAGATTTACACTGAAGCTTTCTTT. The gene calls are TRBV19 and TRBJ1-1; 7 nucleotides align to TRBD1. The CDR3 is 17 amino acids. Germline values: CDR1 LNHDA, CDR2 SQIVND (reference sequence). V shed 0 bases, J shed 3 bases, and the junction held 10 bases outside the gene matches.

The chain is built from TRBV5-1 and TRBJ2-7; no definite D call. Trimming removed 0 bases from V and 0 bases from J, with 4 bases in between. This CDR3 comprises 13 residues. Germline V CDR1 and CDR2: SGHRS, YFSETQ. In DNA form, the CDR3 reads TGCGCCAGCAGCTTGGGCTACTCCTACGAGCAGTACTTC. Amino acid sequence: CASSLGYSYEQYF. The entire variable domain, with the rest obtained from reference TRBV5-1 and TRBJ2-7, is as follows: KAGVTQTPRYLIKTRGQQVTLSCSPISGHRSVSWYQQTPGQGLQFLFEYFSETQRNKGNFPGRFSGRQFSNSRSEMNVSTLELGDSALYLCASSLGYSYEQYFGPGTRLTVT.

V and J are TRBV10-3 and TRBJ2-5, with 8 bases matching TRBD1. Trimming at V came to 10 bases and at J to 1 base, leaving 8 bases not matched to a gene. The germline V gene encodes CDR1 ENHRY and CDR2 SYGVKD. This CDR3 has 14 residues. This CDR3 reads CATARTGSQETQYF. Written as DNA, the CDR3 is TGTGCCACCGCGAGGACAGGGTCCCAAGAGACCCAGTACTTC.

The chain has TRBV6-4 and TRBJ2-3, with D possibly matching TRBD1 (6 bases). Trimming took 0 bases from V and 0 from J, leaving 7 bases between them. The CDR3 length is 15 residues. Germline loops: CDR1 MRHNA, CDR2 SNTAGT. The CDR3 bases are TGTGCCAGCAGTGACTCGGGGGCCAGCACAGATACGCAGTATTTT. This codes for CASSDSGASTDTQYF.

As to this clone: The sample contains more than one DNA sequence encoding this CDR3. Here the CDR3 reads CASSLQGTGELFF. The DNA for the CDR3 is TGCGCCAGCAGCTTGCAGGGGACCGGGGAGCTGTTTTTT. V and J are TRBV5-1 and TRBJ2-2; perhaps TRBD1 as D (6 bases). Germline V lookup: CDR1 SGHRS, CDR2 YFSETQ. Trimming removed 1 base at V and 5 bases at J, with 6 bases between. This CDR3 has 13 amino acids. The full variable domain, its missing parts supplied by reference TRBV5-1 and TRBJ2-2, is KAGVTQTPRYLIKTRGQQVTLSCSPISGHRSVSWYQQTPGQGLQFLFEYFSETQRNKGNFPGRFSGRQFSNSRSEMNVSTLELGDSALYLCASSLQGTGELFFGEGSRLTVL.

The chain couples TRBV3-1 (or the pseudogene TRBV3-2) to TRBJ2-2, with 10 bases identical to TRBD1. The CDR3 is 15 residues long. J gave up 4 bases and V 4 bases, and 3 bases lay outside the gene matches. CDR1 is LGHDT, CDR2 YNNKEL, per germline (reference sequence). The CDR3 sequence: CASSLTGGLTGELFF. The CDR3 DNA reads as TGTGCCAGCAGCCTGACAGGGGGCCTCACCGGGGAGCTGTTTTTT.

The V and J genes are TRBV6-1 and TRBJ2-7; 7 bases match TRBD1. The CDR3 consists of 14 residues. Germline loops: CDR1 MNHNS, CDR2 SASEGT. The ends lost 0 bases at V and 4 bases at J; junction bases unmatched: 3. The DNA for the CDR3 is TGTGCCAGCAGTGAAGCATTGGGACAGTACGAGCAGTACTTC. Translated, it gives CASSEALGQYEQYF.

This chain links TRBV7-6 with TRBJ2-1; 10 bases are shared with TRBD2. Trimming removed 5 bases from V and 3 bases from J; junction bases left unmatched: 4. The CDR3 runs to 15 residues. Germline CDR1 is SGHVS and CDR2 is FNYEAQ. In DNA form, the CDR3 reads TGTGCCAGCAGCGATAGCGGGGGGCTCTACAATGAGCAGTTCTTC. Protein product: CASSDSGGLYNEQFF. The whole variable domain, remainder taken from reference TRBV7-6 and TRBJ2-1, is GAGVSQSPRYKVTKRGQDVALRCDPISGHVSLYWYRQALGQGPEFLTYFNYEAQQDKSGLPNDRFSAERPEGSISTLTIQRTEQRDSAMYRCASSDSGGLYNEQFFGPGTRLTVL.

This chain uses TRBV19 with TRBJ1-1, with TRBD1 matching over 9 bases. Germline loops: CDR1 LNHDA, CDR2 SQIVND (reference sequence). The length of the CDR3 is 14 residues. Unmatched junction bases numbered 8, after V lost 10 bases and J lost 2 bases. The CDR3 region has the DNA TGTGCCACCCGAACGGGACAGGGAAACACTGAAGCTTTCTTT. Translation: CATRTGQGNTEAFF.

The chain recombines TRBV4-2 with TRBJ2-5; D not certain. The CDR3 contains 13 residues. V was clipped by 1 base and J by 1 base, with 4 bases between them. Per germline, CDR1 LGHNA and CDR2 YNFKEQ. This chain's CDR3 is CASSQVSQETQYF. The CDR3 nucleotides read TGTGCCAGCAGCCAAGTCAGCCAAGAGACCCAGTACTTC.

The chain uses TRBV9 and TRBJ2-7; the match to TRBD1 covers 10 bases. CDR3 length: 14 residues. Germline V lookup: CDR1 SGDLS, CDR2 YYNGEE. V dropped 3 bases and J dropped 3; count of bases not matched to a gene: 3. The CDR3 here is CASSGRDRGYEQYF. CDR3 coding DNA: TGTGCCAGCAGCGGCCGGGACAGGGGCTACGAGCAGTACTTC.

The chain combines TRBV5-5 with TRBJ2-5; 9 bases line up with TRBD2. V shed 2 bases and J 2 bases; nucleotides not matched to a gene: 13. The germline gives CDR1 SGHKS, CDR2 YYEKEE (reference sequence). This CDR3 comprises 18 residues. CDR3 nucleotide sequence: TGTGCCAGCAGCTTCATGGGGCTAGCGGGGAGTTTACAAGAGACCCAGTACTTC. Protein product: CASSFMGLAGSLQETQYF.

The chain combines TRBV7-2 with TRBJ1-1; no clear D gene. The CDR3 contains 14 residues. Germline CDR1 is SGHTA and CDR2 is FQGNSA. V dropped 2 bases and J dropped 4 bases, with 11 bases sitting between them. CDR3 in amino acids: CASSLLRAGTEAFF. The DNA of the CDR3 is TGTGCCAGCAGCTTATTGAGGGCTGGCACTGAAGCTTTCTTT.

The count of this clone is one. The gene calls are TRBV9 and TRBJ1-5; D is undetermined. Germline V CDR1 and CDR2: SGDLS, YYNGEE. This CDR3 comprises 18 residues. The germline V and J ends were trimmed by 6 bases and 0 bases, with 22 bases remaining between them. Written as DNA, the CDR3 is TGTGCCAGCACTACGGGGATCAGGCGAAGGGCTAGCAATCAGCCCCAGCATTTT. Translation: CASTTGIRRRASNQPQHF.

The chain recombines TRBV6-6 with TRBJ1-1; D call uncertain. Germline values: CDR1 MNHNY, CDR2 SVGAGI (reference sequence). Between the trimmed V and J ends, which lost 7 bases and 4 bases, there was a span of 16 bases. CDR3 size: 14 residues. The CDR3 sequence is CASTDEGETTEAFF. The CDR3 nucleotides are TGTGCCAGCACCGACGAGGGAGAGACCACTGAAGCTTTCTTT.